The 11 T cell receptor beta chains listed next were all sequenced from one sample in a study of shared clonotypes between healthy human individuals. Sequencing was performed with immunoSEQ multiplex PCR; in TCRdb, only in-frame clones are kept and a portion is missing. Among hundreds of thousands of clones listed, around 72% were seen once. Sequences were obtained from memory CD4+ T cells sorted from blood. Subset reported: CD45RA-negative fraction. The receptor set was obtained from a woman in her twenties or thirties in good health.

The chain is built from TRBV2 and TRBJ2-7, with 7 bases lining up with TRBD1. The CDR3 spans 17 residues. Trimming took 4 bases from V and 6 from J; bases not matched to a gene: 18. The germline V gene has CDR1 SNHLY and CDR2 FYNNEI. The CDR3 DNA reads TGTGCCAGCAGTGGACAGGGATCGGGCCAGAGTAGGAGCGAGCAGTACTTC. As protein: CASSGQGSGQSRSEQYF.

This clone was detected once. The rearrangement uses TRBV19 and TRBJ1-5; TRBD1 is a possible D gene (6 bases). The CDR3 is 18 amino acids. With 6 bases removed from V and 3 bases from J, the gap between germline ends came to 24 bases. Germline CDR1 and CDR2: LNHDA and SQIVND (reference sequence). DNA of the CDR3: TGTGCCAGTAGGCGAGCGGGGGGGCGCGGGGTTGCCAATCAGCCCCAGCATTTT. It specifies CASRRAGGRGVANQPQHF.

This clone was detected only a few times. The chain employs TRBV6-5 and TRBJ2-7; no definite D call. Trimming removed 0 bases from V and 2 bases from J, with 11 bases in between. CDR3 length: 15 residues. Germline V gene sequence: CDR1 MNHEY, CDR2 SVGAGI. The CDR3 here is CASSYSTTVTYEQYF. The CDR3 nucleotides read TGTGCCAGCAGTTACTCAACGACCGTCACCTACGAGCAGTACTTC.

With respect to this clone: Other DNA sequences in the same sample also yield this CDR3. The rearrangement joins TRBV7-9 to TRBJ2-5; TRBD1 aligns across 9 bases. CDR3 size: 14 residues. The germline gives CDR1 SEHNR, CDR2 FQNEAQ (reference sequence). With 1 base clipped from V and 5 bases from J, the junction kept 2 bases outside the gene matches. The CDR3 sequence is CASSLGDRGETQYF. The CDR3 nucleotides read TGTGCCAGCAGCTTAGGAGACAGGGGGGAGACCCAGTACTTC.

The chain joins TRBV7-6 to TRBJ1-5; the D gene is possibly TRBD1 (6 bases). The V gene's germline CDR1 is SGHVS and CDR2 FNYEAQ. The ends were cut back, 4 bases at V and 5 bases at J, with 9 bases in the middle. CDR3 length equals 13 residues. CDR3 sequence: CASSSYRDQPQHF. The CDR3 nucleotides read TGTGCCAGCAGCTCATACAGGGATCAGCCCCAGCATTTT.

The rearrangement uses TRBV25-1 and TRBJ2-7, with TRBD2 matching 9 bases. This CDR3 region has 15 residues. CDR1 is MGHDK, CDR2 SYGVNS, per germline. V trimming: 2 bases; J trimming: 1 base; junction bases outside the gene matches: 3. CDR3 nucleotide sequence: TGTGCCAGCAGTGAAGCGGGAGGGGTATCCTACGAGCAGTACTTC. Translation: CASSEAGGVSYEQYF.

The rearrangement links TRBV6-4 to TRBJ2-1, with no clear D. Trimming pared 2 bases from V and 0 bases from J, leaving 8 bases between. This CDR3 has 15 residues. The germline V gene encodes CDR1 MRHNA and CDR2 SNTAGT. CDR3 sequence: CASSDEVSSYNEQFF. DNA for the CDR3: TGTGCCAGCAGTGACGAGGTTAGCTCCTACAATGAGCAGTTCTTC.

A few counts support this clone. J is TRBJ2-5 and V is TRBV29-1; TRBD1 matches at 8 bases. With 5 bases clipped from V and 4 bases from J, the junction kept 6 bases outside the gene matches. The CDR3 runs 13 residues. Germline-derived CDR1 and CDR2 are SQVTM and ANQGSEA. CDR3 residues: CSVNRGNRETQYF. Here the CDR3 DNA reads TGCAGCGTTAACAGGGGGAACAGAGAGACCCAGTACTTC.

This clone was seen more than once but under ten times. The rearrangement joins TRBV28 to TRBJ1-5; 7 nucleotides match TRBD1. The CDR3 consists of 17 residues. The V gene's germline CDR1 is MDHEN and CDR2 SYDVKM. Trimming took 5 bases from V and 6 from J; bases not matched to a gene: 16. The CDR3 coding sequence is TGTGCCAGCAGTCTAAGACCCCGGGACAGTCGGGCTCAGCCCCAGCATTTT. It yields the protein CASSLRPRDSRAQPQHF.

The V call is TRBV19, the J call TRBJ1-5, with 8 bases identical to TRBD1. The V gene's germline CDR1 is LNHDA and CDR2 SQIVND (reference sequence). The junction had 5 bases not matched to a gene; V was cut back by 7 bases and J by 3 bases. CDR3 size: 14 residues. CDR3 loop: CASTGGLNNQPQHF. In DNA, the CDR3 is TGTGCCAGTACAGGGGGCTTGAACAATCAGCCCCAGCATTTT.

This clone was counted a few times. The rearrangement uses TRBV6-1 and TRBJ2-5, with D perhaps assigned TRBD1 or TRBD2 (5 bases each). The CDR3 extends over 13 amino acids. CDR1 is MNHNS and CDR2 is SASEGT in the germline V gene. Trimming cost V 10 bases and J 5 bases, with 17 bases left between them. The CDR3 nucleotides are TGTGCCATCGAAAGGGGATCGGGGGAGACCCAGTACTTC. It yields the protein CAIERGSGETQYF.